Listed below are T cell receptor beta chains from one sample, sequenced in a study of T cell repertoires in cytomegalovirus infection. TCRdb reprocessed the reads via MiXCR and lists one record per CDR3 protein. This repertoire shows some 300,000 distinct CDR3 sequences, 9.6% found once; its top ten account for around 2.5%. The sample taken for sequencing was PBMCs. All receptors come from a human donor in good health (CMV status not recorded). Some clones in this sample may be carry-over from other donors' samples. The CDR3 runs from the conserved cysteine through the conserved F or W. The D gene is left open where the match is weak. Clone size, where shown, is once, few, many, or a class for clones that have expanded.

len	j_gene	abundance	v_gene	d_gene	CDR3nt	CDR3aa
12	TRBJ2-1	many	TRBV6-2/TRBV6-3	NA	TGTGCCAGCATTGACCGGCGCAATGAGCAGTTCTTC	CASIDRRNEQFF
14	TRBJ2-7	few	TRBV19	NA	TGTGCCAGTAGTATAGGGACGGCATCCTACGAGCAGTACTTC	CASSIGTASYEQYF
15	TRBJ2-2	many	TRBV20-1	NA	TGCAGTGCTAGAATCGGGGGAAGGGGAGCCGGGGAGCTGTTTTTT	CSARIGGRGAGELFF
14	TRBJ1-2	many	TRBV6-1	NA	TGTGCCAGCAGTTTCCAGCAGGGGATCTTTGGCTACACCTTC	CASSFQQGIFGYTF
17	TRBJ2-4	many	TRBV7-2	NA	TGTGCCAGCAGCTTAGGCTCCGGGGGTAGTACCAAAAACATTCAGTACTTC	CASSLGSGGSTKNIQYF
19	TRBJ2-3	few	TRBV7-8	TRBD2	TGTGCCAGCAGCTTGGGACTAGCGGGGGGGCGCGTGAGCACAGATACGCAGTATTTT	CASSLGLAGGRVSTDTQYF
14	TRBJ1-1	many	TRBV6-6	NA	TGTGCCAGCAGTTACGAGGCACCGAACACTGAAGCTTTCTTT	CASSYEAPNTEAFF
15	TRBJ1-4	many	TRBV7-2	NA	TGTGCCAGCAGCTACCCGGGGCAGGGGTATGAAAAACTGTTTTTT	CASSYPGQGYEKLFF
12	TRBJ2-7	many	TRBV7-9	NA	TGTGCCAGCAGCTTAGTGGAGGTGCTGCAGTACTTC	CASSLVEVLQYF
13	TRBJ2-1	NA	TRBV5-1	NA	TGCGCCAGCAGCTTTCTAGCGCAGGATGAGCAGTTCTTC	CASSFLAQDEQFF
16	TRBJ1-2	few	TRBV28	NA	TGTGCCAGCAGGGAACGGGCAGCCCGGTTAGGAGGTGGCTACACCTTC	CASRERAARLGGGYTF
14	TRBJ2-5	many	TRBV6-2/TRBV6-3	TRBD1	TGTGCCAGCAGGAGGGACAGACTCCAAGAGACCCAGTACTTC	CASRRDRLQETQYF
14	TRBJ2-3	NA	TRBV28	TRBD2	TGTGCCAGCAGTTTGGTAGCGGGGGGATATACGCAGTATTTT	CASSLVAGGYTQYF
11	TRBJ1-2	many	TRBV29-1	NA	TGCAGCGCACAGAGTCGGAGGGGCTACACCTTC	CSAQSRRGYTF
14	TRBJ2-1	NA	TRBV2	TRBD1	TGTGCCAGCACCTTCCGGGACAGGGGTTATGAGCAGTTCTTC	CASTFRDRGYEQFF
21	TRBJ2-1	many	TRBV11-2	TRBD2	TGTGCCAGCAGCTTAGGAGGAGGGACAAGACTAGCGGGGAACCCCTACAATGAGCAGTTCTTC	CASSLGGGTRLAGNPYNEQFF
14	TRBJ2-3	many	TRBV20-1	NA	TGCAGTGCTAGACGGGGGACAAGCACAGATACGCAGTATTTT	CSARRGTSTDTQYF
13	TRBJ1-5	many	TRBV18	NA	TGTGCCAGCTCACCATCTATCTCTCAGCCCCAGCATTTT	CASSPSISQPQHF
15	TRBJ1-2	many	TRBV25-1	NA	TGTGCCAGCACCCCGGGGGACCTTACAGGGTATGGCTACACCTTC	CASTPGDLTGYGYTF
19	TRBJ2-6	many	TRBV7-9	TRBD1	TGTGCCAGCAGCTTAGTCCCCGGGACAGGCGGTTCTGGGGCCAACGTCCTGACTTTC	CASSLVPGTGGSGANVLTF
20	TRBJ1-2	few	TRBV5-1	TRBD1	TGCGCCAGCAGGGTTACTGCCTCGACAGGGCGCCAAACCTCGGGCTATGGCTACACCTTC	CASRVTASTGRQTSGYGYTF
15	TRBJ2-1	many	TRBV6-2/TRBV6-3	NA	TGTGCCAGCAGTCCCTATATGGGGCTAAACAATGAGCAGTTCTTC	CASSPYMGLNNEQFF
12	TRBJ2-2	few	TRBV6-4	NA	TGTGCCAGCAGCCCCGGGACAGGGGAGCTGTTTTTT	CASSPGTGELFF
13	TRBJ2-3	NA	TRBV20-1	NA	TGCAGTCCCGCCGGGGTGAGCACAGATACGCAGTATTTT	CSPAGVSTDTQYF
19	TRBJ1-6	NA	TRBV7-9	NA	TGTGCCAGCAGCTTAGTAGCGGACGGTGTGAGCTCCTATAATTCACCCCTCCACTTT	CASSLVADGVSSYNSPLHF
14	TRBJ1-1	NA	TRBV11-2	NA	TGTGCCAGCAGCTTAAAGCGTTCCCAGGAGGGAACTTTCTTT	CASSLKRSQEGTFF
15	TRBJ2-5	few	TRBV20-1	NA	TGCAGTGCTAGAGATCCCGTTAAGACTATCACGACCCAGTACTTC	CSARDPVKTITTQYF
15	TRBJ2-1	many	TRBV12-3/TRBV12-4	TRBD2	TGTGCCAGCAGTCCTAGCGGGGGGAGGGGCAATGAGCAGTTCTTC	CASSPSGGRGNEQFF
14	TRBJ2-3	many	TRBV6-5	NA	TGTGCCAGCAGTTACTCACAGAGCACAGATACGCAGTATTTT	CASSYSQSTDTQYF
17	TRBJ1-5	many	TRBV20-1	NA	TGCAGTGCTTTAACCCTCGAAGGGGGTTTCAGCAATCAGCCCCAGCATTTT	CSALTLEGGFSNQPQHF
13	TRBJ1-2	many	TRBV12-3/TRBV12-4	NA	TGTGCCAGCCAACAGGGAACTAACTATGGCTACACCTTC	CASQQGTNYGYTF
18	TRBJ1-6	few	TRBV14	NA	TGTGCCAGCAGCCAAGATCGGGCAGGGCTCCTTGGGAATTCACCCCTCCACTTT	CASSQDRAGLLGNSPLHF
13	TRBJ1-3	many	TRBV7-9	NA	TGTGCCAGCAGCCTAGACCCGACACCCGCAACATATTTT	CASSLDPTPATYF
12	TRBJ2-3	many	TRBV11-2	NA	TGTGCCAGCAGCTTCGGGGGAGGAGCGCAGTATTTT	CASSFGGGAQYF
16	TRBJ1-6	many	TRBV7-2	TRBD1	TGTGCCAGCAGCCACGGGACAGGGAAGTCTAATTCACCCCTCCACTTT	CASSHGTGKSNSPLHF
15	TRBJ1-1	NA	TRBV27	NA	TGTGCCAGCAGTTTATACCGGGACACGAACACTGAAGCTTTCTTT	CASSLYRDTNTEAFF
17	TRBJ2-2	many	TRBV28	NA	TGTGCCAGCAGCCCGTCGCCGGGGAGAAGCACCTACGGGGAGCTGTTTTTT	CASSPSPGRSTYGELFF
14	TRBJ2-1	few	TRBV5-1	NA	TGCGCCAGCGGATACCTCGTTGGGAACAATGAGCAGTTCTTC	CASGYLVGNNEQFF
15	TRBJ2-2	many	TRBV7-8	NA	TGTGCCAGCAGTATGTTCCGAGGGGACACCGGGGAGCTGTTTTTT	CASSMFRGDTGELFF
15	TRBJ1-2	NA	TRBV20-1	TRBD1	TGCAGTGCGCCCGGACAGGGATATGCGAACTATGGCTACACCTTC	CSAPGQGYANYGYTF
17	TRBJ2-2	many	TRBV19	NA	TGTGCCAGTACACGCCAGGGCAGGCACGCGAACACCGGGGAGCTGTTTTTT	CASTRQGRHANTGELFF
18	TRBJ1-4	many	TRBV7-2	NA	TGTGCCAGCAGCTTATTGCGACGACCGCGAGGAACTAATGAAAAACTGTTTTTT	CASSLLRRPRGTNEKLFF
12	TRBJ1-1	many	TRBV7-9	NA	TGTGCCAGCATATACGGAGAGGGTGAAGCTTTCTTT	CASIYGEGEAFF